Here is one T cell receptor (beta chain) with its context. Its target antigen remains unknown. The sequenced fragment ends 3 residues before the CDR3 boundary, so the rest is inferred from the germline J gene. From cysteine to phenylalanine, the CDR3 is 16 amino acids long. The DNA covers only part of the CDR3, 39 bases in frame from base 1. The germline V gene (reference sequence) supplies CDR1 DFQATT and CDR2 SNEGSKA. After removal of 4 bases from V and 2 bases from J, the junction retains 7 bases not matched to a gene. This entry is derived from a study of T cells in women clearing cervical HPV infection (dated by TCRdb to between 2017 and 2018). Background for the entire study: The cases were 25 women with histologically confirmed HPV16-related CIN3 or worse, and 2 of those women had invasive cancers. The controls were about 25 women whose single incident HPV16 infection cleared within 12 months with no development of precancer or cancer. Blood from cases was collected at the visit at which the lesion was first identified, whereas blood from controls was collected once infection was no longer detected. HLA typing was available for only a few women, so HLA type could not be excluded as a confounder. A median age of about 30 years was observed in cases versus under 40 in controls, and no significant differences in baseline characteristics were found. Cases and controls were matched on year of sample collection and on age within five years. Among cases, blood sampling occurred a median of around 160 days after lesion detection, with an interquartile range of about 80 to 230 days. Five blinded duplicates per group were added as quality controls, giving about 60 samples: around 50 participants and approximately ten replicates. This exploratory proof-of-principle case-control study, nested within the Guanacaste HPV Natural History Study in Costa Rica, compared TCR repertoires among women with different cervical HPV16 outcomes. The parent cohort enrolled under 11,000 women aged 18 or older in Guanacaste, Costa Rica, in 1993 to 1994 and followed the women for around seven years. Findings and caveats that apply to the study as a whole: Because the number of T cells in each sample was unknown, differences in richness could reflect differing T-cell content rather than repertoire biology. By combining richness with V gene abundances, random forest classifiers separated cases from controls with an estimated AUC of 0.83. Cases had lower TRBV6-7 relative abundance than controls (about 0.1% versus 0.15%; Bonferroni P = 0.0008). Whether associations preceded infection or resulted from infection could not be shown with the cross-sectional design, and effector/memory subsets and HPV-specific T cells were not isolated. TCR repertoire richness was significantly higher in CIN3+ cases than in controls across sequencing depths, while evenness did not differ.

TCR beta CDR3 regions were amplified by multiplex PCR from an average of approximately 1,200 ng genomic DNA per sample using the immunoSEQ assay. The assay corrected primer bias using a complete synthetic TCR repertoire to establish an amplification baseline. The amplicons were sequenced using the Illumina platform. As for how the authors treated the data: Error correction of the sequences involved clustering with frequency ratios plus a modified nearest-neighbor algorithm, after which the sequences were analyzed in the immunoSEQ Analyzer using IMGT gene definitions. TCR richness and evenness were averaged over 20 rarefaction repeats at each rarefaction depth, excluding samples with fewer sequences than the depth. Relative abundances of V, D and J genes were compared between groups using Wilcoxon rank sum tests, with FDR correction applied. For the blinded duplicates, the intraclass correlation was approximately 96% for TCR richness and averaged 76.4% across some 66 gene segments. TCRdb took over this immuneACCESS table, retaining in-frame rearrangements with V and J assigned. Such tables are incomplete; in checked studies, under half of the missing clones stem from an unresolved V gene, and the remainder is unexplained. That table furnishes V, J and clone size, whereas the DNA furnished D and trimming. The sample's table lists a count of about 48,000 clones. Clones ranked in the top ten supply under 2% of the sample.

Every participant had a single incident cervical HPV16 infection, and women with prevalent HPV16 infections were excluded. Cervical HPV DNA was detected with MY09/MY11 PCR, and genotyping was done with dot-blot hybridization. Roughly 15 mL of heparinized blood were centrifuged, and the buffy coat was aliquoted, frozen at -30°C, then stored at -80°C. Genomic DNA was extracted from buffy coat specimens using QIAGEN kits. The sequence derives from a woman aged 18 to 75 with a cervical HPV16 infection that either progressed to CIN3+ or cleared (not recorded which). This receptor chain uses TRBV20-1 and TRBJ2-3; the junction holds 12 bases that match TRBD2. Specimen: blood buffy coat. CDR3 reads: CSAKTSGGRSTDTQYF. The CDR3 bases that were read are TGCAGTGCTAAGACTAGCGGGGGCCGTTCCACAGATACG.